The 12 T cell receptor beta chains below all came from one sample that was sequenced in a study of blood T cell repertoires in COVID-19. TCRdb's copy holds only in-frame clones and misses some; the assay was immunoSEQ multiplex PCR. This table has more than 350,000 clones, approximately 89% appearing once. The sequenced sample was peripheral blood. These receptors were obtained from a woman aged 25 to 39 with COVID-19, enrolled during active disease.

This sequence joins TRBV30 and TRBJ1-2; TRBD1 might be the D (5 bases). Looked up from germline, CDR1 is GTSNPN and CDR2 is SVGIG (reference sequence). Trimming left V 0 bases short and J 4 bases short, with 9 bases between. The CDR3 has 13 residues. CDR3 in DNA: TGTGCCTGGAGTGTAGGGCAGGGCTATGGCTACACCTTC. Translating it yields CAWSVGQGYGYTF.

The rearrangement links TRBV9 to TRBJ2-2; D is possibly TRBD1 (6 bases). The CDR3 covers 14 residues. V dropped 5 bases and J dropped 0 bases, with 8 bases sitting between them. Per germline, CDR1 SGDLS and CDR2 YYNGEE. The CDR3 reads CASRGHSNTGELFF. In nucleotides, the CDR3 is TGTGCCAGCAGGGGACACTCGAACACCGGGGAGCTGTTTTTT.

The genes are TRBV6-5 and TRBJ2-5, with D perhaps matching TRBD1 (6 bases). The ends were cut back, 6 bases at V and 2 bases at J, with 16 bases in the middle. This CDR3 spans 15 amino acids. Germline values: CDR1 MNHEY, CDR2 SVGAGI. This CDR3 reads CASRPTGTRQETQYF. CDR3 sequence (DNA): TGTGCCAGCAGGCCGACAGGAACCCGACAAGAGACCCAGTACTTC.

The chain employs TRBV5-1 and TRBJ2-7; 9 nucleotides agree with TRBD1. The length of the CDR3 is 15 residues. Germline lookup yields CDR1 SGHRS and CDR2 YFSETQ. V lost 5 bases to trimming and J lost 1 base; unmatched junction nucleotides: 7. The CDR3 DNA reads TGCGCCAGCAGGCGACAGGGGGTGGGATCCTACGAGCAGTACTTC. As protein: CASRRQGVGSYEQYF.

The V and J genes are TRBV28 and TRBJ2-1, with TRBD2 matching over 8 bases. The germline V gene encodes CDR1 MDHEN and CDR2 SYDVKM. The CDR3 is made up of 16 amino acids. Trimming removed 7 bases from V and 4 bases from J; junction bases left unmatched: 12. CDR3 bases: TGTGCCAGCACCGAGAGCGGGAGATTGGGTTACAATGAGCAGTTCTTC. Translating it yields CASTESGRLGYNEQFF.

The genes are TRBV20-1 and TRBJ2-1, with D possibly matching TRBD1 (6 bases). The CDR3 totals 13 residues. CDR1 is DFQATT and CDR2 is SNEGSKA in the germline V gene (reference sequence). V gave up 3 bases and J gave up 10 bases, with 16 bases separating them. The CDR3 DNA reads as TGCAGTGCTAGTAGGAATGTGGGGGCCGAGCAGTTCTTC. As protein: CSASRNVGAEQFF.

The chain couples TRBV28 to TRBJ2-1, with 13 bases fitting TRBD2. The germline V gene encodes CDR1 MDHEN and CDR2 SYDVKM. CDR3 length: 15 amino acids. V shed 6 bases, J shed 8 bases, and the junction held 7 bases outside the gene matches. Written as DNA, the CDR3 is TGTGCCAGCAGGACCGGACTAGCGGGAGCGGATGAGCAGTTCTTC. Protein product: CASRTGLAGADEQFF. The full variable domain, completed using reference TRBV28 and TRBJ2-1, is DVKVTQSSRYLVKRTGEKVFLECVQDMDHENMFWYRQDPGLGLRLIYFSYDVKMKEKGDIPEGYSVSREKKERFSLILESASTNQTSMYLCASRTGLAGADEQFFGPGTRLTVL.

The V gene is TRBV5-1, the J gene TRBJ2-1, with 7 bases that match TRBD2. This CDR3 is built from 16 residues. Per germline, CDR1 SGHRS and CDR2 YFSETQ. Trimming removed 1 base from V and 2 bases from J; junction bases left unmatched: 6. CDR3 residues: CASSLPTSPPYNEQFF. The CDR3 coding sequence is TGCGCCAGCAGCTTGCCGACTAGCCCCCCCTACAATGAGCAGTTCTTC.

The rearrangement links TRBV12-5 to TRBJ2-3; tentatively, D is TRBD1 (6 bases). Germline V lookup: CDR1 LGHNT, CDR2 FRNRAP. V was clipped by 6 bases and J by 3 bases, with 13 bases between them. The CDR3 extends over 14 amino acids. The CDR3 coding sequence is TGTGCTAGTGGGTCACAGGGTGGGACAGATACGCAGTATTTT. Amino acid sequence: CASGSQGGTDTQYF.

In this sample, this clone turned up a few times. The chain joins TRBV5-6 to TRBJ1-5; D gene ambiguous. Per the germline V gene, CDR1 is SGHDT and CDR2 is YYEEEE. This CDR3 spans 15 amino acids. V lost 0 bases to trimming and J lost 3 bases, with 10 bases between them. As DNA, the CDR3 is TGTGCCAGCAGCTTGGGAGGGTTCAACAATCAGCCCCAGCATTTT. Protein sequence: CASSLGGFNNQPQHF. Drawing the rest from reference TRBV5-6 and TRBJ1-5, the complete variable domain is DAGVTQSPTHLIKTRGQQVTLRCSPKSGHDTVSWYQQALGQGPQFIFQYYEEEERQRGNFPDRFSGHQFPNYSSELNVNALLLGDSALYLCASSLGGFNNQPQHFGDGTRLSIL.

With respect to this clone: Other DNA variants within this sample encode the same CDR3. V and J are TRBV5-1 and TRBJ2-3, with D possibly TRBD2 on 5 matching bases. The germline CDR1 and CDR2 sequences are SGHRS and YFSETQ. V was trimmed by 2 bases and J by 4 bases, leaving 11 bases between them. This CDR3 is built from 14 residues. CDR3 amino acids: CASSLGEGADTQYF. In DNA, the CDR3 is TGCGCCAGCAGCTTAGGAGAGGGCGCAGATACGCAGTATTTT.

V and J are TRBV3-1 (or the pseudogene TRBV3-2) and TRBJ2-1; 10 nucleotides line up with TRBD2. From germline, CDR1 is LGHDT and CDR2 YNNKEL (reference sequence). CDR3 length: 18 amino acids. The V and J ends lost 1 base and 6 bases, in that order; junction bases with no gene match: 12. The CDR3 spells CASSQGQRWLAGVNEQFF. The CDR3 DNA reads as TGTGCCAGCAGCCAAGGTCAGAGGTGGCTAGCGGGAGTCAATGAGCAGTTCTTC.